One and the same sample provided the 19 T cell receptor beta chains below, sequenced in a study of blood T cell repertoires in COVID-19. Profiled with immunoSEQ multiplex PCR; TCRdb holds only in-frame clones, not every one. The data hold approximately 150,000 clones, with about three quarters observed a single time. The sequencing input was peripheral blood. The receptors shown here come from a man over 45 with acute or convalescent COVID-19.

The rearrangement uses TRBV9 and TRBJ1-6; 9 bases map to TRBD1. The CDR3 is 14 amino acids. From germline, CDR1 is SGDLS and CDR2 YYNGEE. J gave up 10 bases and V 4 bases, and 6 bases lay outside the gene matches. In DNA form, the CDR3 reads TGTGCCAGCAGCCCTGGACAGGGGTGGTCACCCCTCCACTTT. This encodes CASSPGQGWSPLHF.

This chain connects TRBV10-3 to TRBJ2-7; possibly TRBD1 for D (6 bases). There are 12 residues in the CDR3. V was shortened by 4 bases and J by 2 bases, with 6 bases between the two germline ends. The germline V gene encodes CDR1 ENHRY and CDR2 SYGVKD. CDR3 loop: CAISGQAYEQYF. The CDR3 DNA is TGTGCCATCAGTGGACAGGCCTACGAGCAGTACTTC.

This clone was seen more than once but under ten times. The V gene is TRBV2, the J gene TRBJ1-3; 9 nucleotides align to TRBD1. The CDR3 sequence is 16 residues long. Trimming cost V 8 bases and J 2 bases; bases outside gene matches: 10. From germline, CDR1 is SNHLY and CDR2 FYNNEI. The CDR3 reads CASGWGQGETGNTIYF. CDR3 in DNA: TGTGCCAGCGGCTGGGGACAGGGAGAAACTGGAAACACCATATATTTT.

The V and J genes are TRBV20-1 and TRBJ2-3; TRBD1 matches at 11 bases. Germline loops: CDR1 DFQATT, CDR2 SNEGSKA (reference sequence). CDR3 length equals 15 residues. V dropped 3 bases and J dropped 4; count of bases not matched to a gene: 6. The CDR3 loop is CSASPGQGAADTQYF. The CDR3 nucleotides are TGCAGTGCTAGTCCCGGACAGGGGGCCGCAGATACGCAGTATTTT.

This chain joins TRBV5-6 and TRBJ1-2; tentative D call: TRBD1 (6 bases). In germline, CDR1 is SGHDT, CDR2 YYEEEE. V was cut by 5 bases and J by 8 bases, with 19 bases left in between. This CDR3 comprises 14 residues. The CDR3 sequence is CASRPDSYFWGYTF. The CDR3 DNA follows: TGTGCCAGCAGACCGGACAGTTACTTCTGGGGCTACACCTTC. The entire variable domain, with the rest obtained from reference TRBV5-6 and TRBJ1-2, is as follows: DAGVTQSPTHLIKTRGQQVTLRCSPKSGHDTVSWYQQALGQGPQFIFQYYEEEERQRGNFPDRFSGHQFPNYSSELNVNALLLGDSALYLCASRPDSYFWGYTFGSGTRLTVV.

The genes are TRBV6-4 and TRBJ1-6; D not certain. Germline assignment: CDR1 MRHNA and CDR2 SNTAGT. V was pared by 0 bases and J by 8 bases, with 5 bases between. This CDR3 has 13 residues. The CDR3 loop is CASSDSADSPLHF. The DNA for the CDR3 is TGTGCCAGCAGTGACTCAGCCGATTCACCCCTCCACTTT.

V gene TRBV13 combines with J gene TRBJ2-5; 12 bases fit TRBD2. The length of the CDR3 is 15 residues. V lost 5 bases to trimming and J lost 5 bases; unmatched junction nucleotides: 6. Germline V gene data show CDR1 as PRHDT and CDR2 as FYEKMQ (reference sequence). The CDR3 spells CASSRSSGGAETQYF. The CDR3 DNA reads TGTGCCAGCAGCCGATCTAGCGGGGGGGCTGAGACCCAGTACTTC.

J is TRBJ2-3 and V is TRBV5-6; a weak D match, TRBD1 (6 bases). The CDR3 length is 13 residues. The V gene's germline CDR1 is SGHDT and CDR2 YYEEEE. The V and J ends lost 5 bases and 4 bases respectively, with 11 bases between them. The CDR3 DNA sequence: TGTGCCAGCAGTCAGGGGAGACCAGATACGCAGTATTTT. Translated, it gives CASSQGRPDTQYF.

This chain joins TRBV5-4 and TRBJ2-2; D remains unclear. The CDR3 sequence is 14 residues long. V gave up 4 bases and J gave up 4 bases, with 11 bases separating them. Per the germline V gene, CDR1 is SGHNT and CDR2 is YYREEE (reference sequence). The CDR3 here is CASSPPSGTGELFF. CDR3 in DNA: TGTGCCAGCAGCCCGCCCAGTGGCACCGGGGAGCTGTTTTTT.

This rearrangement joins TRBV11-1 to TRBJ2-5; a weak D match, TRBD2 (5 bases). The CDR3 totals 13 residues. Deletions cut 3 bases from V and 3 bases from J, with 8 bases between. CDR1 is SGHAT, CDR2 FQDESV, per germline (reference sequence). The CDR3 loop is CASSFVGEETQYF. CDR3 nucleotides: TGTGCCAGCAGCTTTGTGGGAGAAGAGACCCAGTACTTC.

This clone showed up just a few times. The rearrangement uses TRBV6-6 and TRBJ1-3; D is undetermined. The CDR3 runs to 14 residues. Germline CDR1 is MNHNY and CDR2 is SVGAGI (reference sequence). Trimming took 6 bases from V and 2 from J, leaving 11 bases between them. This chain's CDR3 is CASRQSGAGNTIYF. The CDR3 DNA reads TGTGCCAGCAGACAAAGCGGCGCTGGAAACACCATATATTTT.

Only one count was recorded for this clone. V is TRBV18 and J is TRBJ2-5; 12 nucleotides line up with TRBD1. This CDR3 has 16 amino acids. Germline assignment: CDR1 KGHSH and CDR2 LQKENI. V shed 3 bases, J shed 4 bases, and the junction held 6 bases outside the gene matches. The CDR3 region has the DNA TGTGCCAGCTCACCGAAGCGGGACAGGGGGCGAGAGACCCAGTACTTC. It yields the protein CASSPKRDRGRETQYF. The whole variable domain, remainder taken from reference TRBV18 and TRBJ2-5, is NAGVMQNPRHLVRRRGQEARLRCSPMKGHSHVYWYRQLPEEGLKFMVYLQKENIIDESGMPKERFSAEFPKEGPSILRIQQVVRGDSAAYFCASSPKRDRGRETQYFGPGTRLLVL.

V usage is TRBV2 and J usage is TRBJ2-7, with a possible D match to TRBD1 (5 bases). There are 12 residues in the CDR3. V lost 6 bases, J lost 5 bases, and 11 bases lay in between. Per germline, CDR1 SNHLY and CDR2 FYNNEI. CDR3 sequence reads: CASRPDSHEQYF. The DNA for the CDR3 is TGTGCCAGCAGGCCCGACAGCCACGAGCAGTACTTC.

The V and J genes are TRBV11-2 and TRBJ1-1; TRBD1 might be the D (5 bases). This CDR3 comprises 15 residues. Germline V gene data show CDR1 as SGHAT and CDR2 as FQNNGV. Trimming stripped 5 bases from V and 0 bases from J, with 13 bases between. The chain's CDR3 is CASSPRTFMNTEAFF. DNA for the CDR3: TGTGCCAGCAGCCCACGGACATTCATGAACACTGAAGCTTTCTTT.

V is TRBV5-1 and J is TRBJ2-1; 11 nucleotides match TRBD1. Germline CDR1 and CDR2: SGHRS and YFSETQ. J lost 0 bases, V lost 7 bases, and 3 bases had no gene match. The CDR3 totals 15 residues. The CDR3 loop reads CASQGTGGSYNEQFF. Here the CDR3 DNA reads TGCGCCAGCCAAGGGACAGGGGGCTCCTACAATGAGCAGTTCTTC.

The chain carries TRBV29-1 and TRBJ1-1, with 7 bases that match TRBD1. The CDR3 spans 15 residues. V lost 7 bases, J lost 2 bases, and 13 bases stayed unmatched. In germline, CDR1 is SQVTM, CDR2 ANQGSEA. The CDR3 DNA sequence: TGCAGCGCTAGTGAAACAGGGGATCCAAACACTGAAGCTTTCTTT. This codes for CSASETGDPNTEAFF.

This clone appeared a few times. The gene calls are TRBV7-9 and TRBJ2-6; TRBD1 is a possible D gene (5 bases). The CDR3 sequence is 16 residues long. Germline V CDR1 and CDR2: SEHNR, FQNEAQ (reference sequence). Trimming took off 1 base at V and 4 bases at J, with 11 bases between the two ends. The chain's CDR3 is CASSLGGGAGANVLTF. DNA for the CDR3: TGTGCCAGCAGCTTAGGCGGTGGGGCCGGGGCCAACGTCCTGACTTTC.

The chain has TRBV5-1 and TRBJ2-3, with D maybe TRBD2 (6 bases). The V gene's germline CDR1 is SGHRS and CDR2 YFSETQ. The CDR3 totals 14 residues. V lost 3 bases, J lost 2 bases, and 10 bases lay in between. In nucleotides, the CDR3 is TGCGCCAGCAGCTCCGGACTAAACACAGATACGCAGTATTTT. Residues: CASSSGLNTDTQYF.

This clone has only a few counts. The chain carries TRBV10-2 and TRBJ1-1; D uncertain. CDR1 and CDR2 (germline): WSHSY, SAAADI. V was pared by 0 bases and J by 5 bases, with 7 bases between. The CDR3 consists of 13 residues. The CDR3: CASSESGETEAFF. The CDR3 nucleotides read TGCGCCAGCAGTGAGTCAGGAGAAACTGAAGCTTTCTTT.